One sample yielded the 28 T cell receptor beta chains listed below, sequenced in a study of CD4 and CD8 cells across lung adenocarcinoma regions. One entry per CDR3 protein results from TCRdb running MiXCR on the PCR reads. Of around 15,000 distinct CDR3 sequences in the sample, roughly 48% were seen once. The source material was CD4+ T cells from the center of a lung tumor. These receptors were taken from a male donor with lung adenocarcinoma. The CD4 and CD8 labels of this study may be unreliable.

This clonotype was detected a few times. V gene TRBV12-3 or TRBV12-4 combines with J gene TRBJ2-2; the D gene is possibly TRBD1 (6 bases). The length of the CDR3 is 15 residues. V lost 6 bases, J lost 4 bases, and 15 bases lay in between. The CDR3 DNA is TGTGCCAGCAGCAAGGACAGCCTAGTCACCGGGGAGCTGTTTTTT. Translating gives CASSKDSLVTGELFF.

The rearrangement uses TRBV27 and TRBJ2-1, with D perhaps TRBD2 (6 bases). This CDR3 has 16 residues. Trimming stripped 5 bases from V and 4 bases from J, with 18 bases between. CDR1 MNHEY and CDR2 SMNVEV come from the germline V gene (reference sequence). This CDR3 reads CASSTGDSVQYNEQFF. The CDR3 region has the DNA TGTGCCAGCAGTACTGGGGACTCGGTGCAATACAATGAGCAGTTCTTC.

This clonotype has just a few counts. The V gene is TRBV27, the J gene TRBJ2-1; 10 bases are a match to TRBD2. Germline CDR1 MNHEY, CDR2 SMNVEV (reference sequence). CDR3 length equals 15 residues. After removal of 5 bases from V and 2 bases from J, the junction contained 3 bases not matched to a gene. The CDR3 loop is CASSQLAGAYNEQFF. The CDR3 DNA reads TGTGCCAGCAGTCAGCTAGCGGGGGCCTACAATGAGCAGTTCTTC.

A note on this clonotype: Its ends do not fully match the called genes, so a read error is possible. The chain joins TRBV6-1 to TRBJ2-5; 9 bases match TRBD1. The CDR3 is 18 amino acids. Germline CDR1 reads MNHNS; CDR2 reads SASEGT. The CDR3 reads CASSEAGTGRCDQETQYF. The CDR3 nucleotides read TGTGCCAGCAGTGAAGCGGGGACAGGGCGTTGTGACCAAGAGACTCAGTACTTC.

Note on this clonotype: The missing conserved phenylalanine or tryptophan at the end of this CDR3 makes a read error likely. The DNA is left out, because the CDR3 cannot be placed on it with certainty; the CDR3 is given as TCRdb lists it. This chain joins TRBV12-5 and TRBJ2-3. Germline V gene data show CDR1 as LGHNT and CDR2 as FRNRAP. 8 amino acids form the CDR3, both terminal residues included. The CDR3 region is CRHKVSLC.

This clonotype was detected a few times. This chain connects TRBV19 to TRBJ2-1; TRBD2 is a possible D gene (6 bases). V lost 5 bases and J 3 bases, leaving 8 bases between the germline ends. The germline V gene encodes CDR1 LNHDA and CDR2 SQIVND (reference sequence). This CDR3 has 13 residues. The CDR3 region has the DNA TGTGCCAGTAGTCTTAGCGGCTACAATGAGCAGTTCTTC. It encodes CASSLSGYNEQFF. The whole variable domain, remainder taken from reference TRBV19 and TRBJ2-1, is DGGITQSPKYLFRKEGQNVTLSCEQNLNHDAMYWYRQDPGQGLRLIYYSQIVNDFQKGDIAEGYSVSREKKESFPLTVTSAQKNPTAFYLCASSLSGYNEQFFGPGTRLTVL.

This clonotype was recorded many times. The rearrangement uses TRBV4-1 and TRBJ2-1, with 15 bases lining up with TRBD2. The CDR3 has 20 residues. Looked up from germline, CDR1 is MGHRA and CDR2 is YSYEKL. V shed 0 bases and J 10 bases; nucleotides not matched to a gene: 16. CDR3 nucleotide sequence: TGCGCCAGCAGCCAAGATGAAAGCGGACTAGCGGGAGGGACCCCCATGGAGCAGTTCTTC. Its translation: CASSQDESGLAGGTPMEQFF.

This clonotype was seen more than once but under ten times. The J gene is TRBJ2-1, the V gene TRBV6-5; 7 bases match TRBD2. The germline V gene encodes CDR1 MNHEY and CDR2 SVGAGI. This CDR3 comprises 16 residues. With 5 bases clipped from V and 0 bases from J, the junction kept 7 bases outside the gene matches. The CDR3 loop is CASSVSLARSYNEQFF. In DNA form, the CDR3 reads TGTGCCAGCAGTGTCTCACTAGCGCGCTCCTACAATGAGCAGTTCTTC.

The V gene is TRBV10-3, the J gene TRBJ2-2; the D is unclear. The J call may be incorrect, as the DNA end agrees better with TRBJ2-3. Germline V gene data show CDR1 as ENHRY and CDR2 as SYGVKD. The CDR3 loop spans 15 amino acids. The CDR3 DNA follows: TGTGCCATCAGCCTCCAGGCTGGAAGCACCGAGGCGCAGTATTTT. As protein: CAISLQAGSTEAQYF.

This clonotype was seen ten or more times. The V gene is TRBV12-3 or TRBV12-4, the J gene TRBJ2-2; the D is unclear. Trimming took off 3 bases at V and 1 base at J, with 6 bases between the two ends. The CDR3 loop spans 14 amino acids. The CDR3 nucleotides read TGTGCCAGCAGTTTCGGAGAGAACACCGGGGAGCTGTTTTTT. As protein: CASSFGENTGELFF.

The chain couples TRBV4-2 to TRBJ2-1; D remains ambiguous. The J call may be wrong; the DNA end is better matched by TRBJ2-7. Germline assignment: CDR1 LGHNA and CDR2 YNFKEQ. The CDR3 length is 14 residues. The CDR3 spells CASSQERYVYEQYF. The CDR3 DNA is TGTGCCAGCAGCCAAGAACGATATGTATACGAGCAGTACTTC.

This chain links TRBV10-3 with TRBJ1-4; 7 nucleotides agree with TRBD1. Per germline, CDR1 ENHRY and CDR2 SYGVKD. J was trimmed by 4 bases and V by 10 bases; bases with no gene match: 9. The CDR3 length is 14 residues. CDR3 in amino acids: CATQGGQINEKLFF. CDR3 DNA sequence: TGTGCCACCCAAGGGGGACAGATTAATGAAAAACTGTTTTTT.

The chain carries TRBV12-3 or TRBV12-4 and TRBJ2-1; tentatively, D is TRBD2 (7 bases). With the DNA end fitting TRBJ2-7 better, the J assignment may be wrong. The CDR3 has 14 residues. The CDR3 nucleotides are TGTGCGGGGCTCGGGGGGCGCGACGGGGATACGCAGTACTTC. Translation: CAGLGGRDGDTQYF.

Regarding this clonotype: This could be a read error, since a much larger clone is one nucleotide away. The rearrangement links TRBV12-3 or TRBV12-4 to TRBJ1-2; D is unresolved. The CDR3 is made up of 12 amino acids. Trimming pared 2 bases from V and 6 bases from J, leaving 7 bases between. This CDR3 reads CASSLSGHGYTF. In DNA form, the CDR3 reads TGTGCCAGCAGTTTAAGCGGCCATGGCTACACCTTC.

About this clonotype itself: A read error may explain this, as a much larger clone is one base away. The chain recombines TRBV27 with TRBJ2-1; 13 bases line up with TRBD2. CDR3 length: 15 amino acids. In germline, CDR1 is MNHEY, CDR2 SMNVEV (reference sequence). Trimming at V came to 5 bases and at J to 10 bases, leaving 8 bases not matched to a gene. DNA for the CDR3: TGTGCCAGCAGTCCCCGGACTAGCGGGAGCTACGAGCAGTTCTTC. Protein sequence: CASSPRTSGSYEQFF.

The rearrangement links TRBV7-6 to TRBJ1-1, with D unclear. Trimming removed 2 bases from V and 4 bases from J, with 8 bases in between. The CDR3 spans 13 residues. The germline CDR1 and CDR2 sequences are SGHVS and FNYEAQ. The CDR3 sequence is CASSLSGSTEAFF. CDR3 DNA: TGTGCCAGCAGCTTATCTGGGAGCACTGAAGCTTTCTTT.

The rearrangement joins TRBV6-5 to TRBJ2-5, with D possibly TRBD2 on 5 matching bases. Near its end, the DNA agrees better with TRBJ2-7, so the J call may be wrong. Germline CDR1 MNHEY, CDR2 SVGAGI. This CDR3 has 12 residues. The CDR3 loop reads CASSYPGGEQYF. As DNA, the CDR3 is TGTGCCAGCAGTTACCCCGGAGGCGAGCAGTACTTC.

By share, this clonotype ranks as medium-sized. The CDR3 coding sequence is TGTGCCAGCAGATTGACAGGAATCTACACCGGGGAGCTGTTTTTT. It is translated as CASRLTGIYTGELFF. The chain joins TRBV6-1 to TRBJ2-2; D might be TRBD1 (6 bases). Germline V gene data show CDR1 as MNHNS and CDR2 as SASEGT. Trimming cost V 6 bases and J 3 bases, with 14 bases left between them. This CDR3 has 15 amino acids.

J is TRBJ2-4 and V is TRBV7-2; D gene uncertain. V was shortened by 5 bases and J by 8 bases, with 16 bases between the two germline ends. In germline, CDR1 is SGHTA, CDR2 FQGNSA. CDR3 size: 14 residues. The chain's CDR3 is CASSQDVRYHIQYF. As DNA, the CDR3 is TGTGCCAGCAGCCAGGACGTCAGGTATCACATTCAGTACTTC.

In its sample, this clonotype was seen many times. The rearrangement links TRBV7-2 to TRBJ2-2, with 9 positions matching TRBD1. Germline CDR1 reads SGHTA; CDR2 reads FQGNSA. The trim removed 3 bases at V and 6 bases at J, leaving 2 bases unmatched. CDR3 length equals 14 residues. This CDR3 reads CASSFDRGAGELFF. The CDR3 DNA is TGTGCCAGCAGCTTCGACAGGGGGGCCGGGGAGCTGTTTTTT.

This chain uses TRBV6-1 with TRBJ1-5, with TRBD1 matching 9 bases. The CDR3 loop spans 14 amino acids. CDR1 is MNHNS, CDR2 SASEGT, per germline. The J segment lost 2 bases and the V segment lost 6 bases, leaving 2 bases of the junction unmatched. CDR3 DNA sequence: TGTGCCAGCAGACGGACAGGGGGCAATCAGCCCCAGCATTTT. This encodes CASRRTGGNQPQHF.

Within the sample, this clonotype is large. V usage is TRBV6-6 and J usage is TRBJ1-1; D call uncertain. Germline assignment: CDR1 MNHNY and CDR2 SVGAGI (reference sequence). This CDR3 comprises 13 residues. V was clipped by 6 bases and J by 1 base, with 9 bases between them. The DNA for the CDR3 is TGTGCCAGCAGCTACGGAGGGAACACTGAAGCTTTCTTT. Protein product: CASSYGGNTEAFF.

With regard to this clonotype: This may arise from a read error, as a much more abundant clone is one base away. The chain joins TRBV6-2 or TRBV6-3 to TRBJ2-1; D is unclear. TRBJ2-7 explains the end of the DNA better; the J call may be wrong. Germline values: CDR1 MNHEY, CDR2 SVGEGT. This CDR3 has 14 residues. CDR3 coding DNA: TGTGCCAGCAGTTACCCCCCTTACTCCTACGAGCAGTACTTC. The encoded protein is CASSYPPYSYEQYF.

This clonotype was detected ten times or more. The genes are TRBV27 and TRBJ2-3, with a possible D match to TRBD2 (6 bases). This CDR3 has 16 amino acids. V gave up 4 bases and J gave up 0 bases, with 14 bases separating them. The V gene's germline CDR1 is MNHEY and CDR2 SMNVEV (reference sequence). The CDR3 loop reads CASSYRGWGSTDTQYF. CDR3 bases: TGTGCCAGCAGTTATCGGGGGTGGGGAAGCACAGATACGCAGTATTTT.

This clonotype was observed many times. V and J are TRBV10-1 and TRBJ2-3; 9 bases are shared with TRBD1. Germline V lookup: CDR1 WNHNN, CDR2 SYGVQD (reference sequence). With V trimmed by 5 bases and J by 0 bases, 3 bases remained unmatched. The CDR3 is made up of 15 amino acids. The CDR3 nucleotides read TGCGCCAGCAGTCCCGGGACAGGGAGCACAGATACGCAGTATTTT. Translating it yields CASSPGTGSTDTQYF.

In its sample, this clonotype was seen many times. The V call is TRBV7-6, the J call TRBJ2-3, with D unresolved. Germline-derived CDR1 and CDR2 are SGHVS and FNYEAQ. Trimming took off 5 bases at V and 5 bases at J, with 8 bases between the two ends. This CDR3 is built from 12 residues. The CDR3 loop is CASSPLGDTQYF. DNA for the CDR3: TGTGCCAGCAGCCCCCTCGGAGATACGCAGTATTTT.

The chain carries TRBV6-1 and TRBJ2-3; no clear D. The J call may not be correct, given that the DNA end is closer to TRBJ2-5. Germline CDR1 MNHNS, CDR2 SASEGT. The CDR3 has 15 residues. The CDR3 coding sequence is TGTGCCAGCAGCGAGTCTAAGCGTGGCCCAGATACCCAGTACTTC. It specifies CASSESKRGPDTQYF.

This clonotype was seen only a few times. V usage is TRBV7-2 and J usage is TRBJ2-1, with D perhaps matching TRBD1 (5 bases). The CDR3 spans 12 residues. V was trimmed by 5 bases and J by 11 bases, leaving 13 bases between them. Germline CDR1 reads SGHTA; CDR2 reads FQGNSA. CDR3 protein: CASSPQGQKQFF. In DNA form, the CDR3 reads TGTGCCAGCAGCCCCCAGGGTCAGAAGCAGTTCTTC.